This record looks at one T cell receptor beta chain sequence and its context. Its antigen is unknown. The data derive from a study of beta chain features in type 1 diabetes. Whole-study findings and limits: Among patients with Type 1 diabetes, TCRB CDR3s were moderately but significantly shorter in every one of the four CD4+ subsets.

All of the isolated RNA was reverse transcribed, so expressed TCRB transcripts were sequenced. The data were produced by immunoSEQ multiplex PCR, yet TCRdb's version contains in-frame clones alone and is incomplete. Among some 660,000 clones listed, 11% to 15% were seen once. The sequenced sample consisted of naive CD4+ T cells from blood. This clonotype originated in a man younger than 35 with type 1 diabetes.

CDR3 sequence (DNA): TGTGCCAGCAGCGGACAGGGGGCAGGTACGCAGTATTTT. This sequence encodes CASSGQGAGTQYF. The chain is built from TRBV9 and TRBJ2-3; 10 nucleotides line up with TRBD1. This CDR3 spans 13 amino acids. The germline V gene encodes CDR1 SGDLS and CDR2 YYNGEE. After removal of 3 bases from V and 8 bases from J, the junction contained 3 bases not matched to a gene.